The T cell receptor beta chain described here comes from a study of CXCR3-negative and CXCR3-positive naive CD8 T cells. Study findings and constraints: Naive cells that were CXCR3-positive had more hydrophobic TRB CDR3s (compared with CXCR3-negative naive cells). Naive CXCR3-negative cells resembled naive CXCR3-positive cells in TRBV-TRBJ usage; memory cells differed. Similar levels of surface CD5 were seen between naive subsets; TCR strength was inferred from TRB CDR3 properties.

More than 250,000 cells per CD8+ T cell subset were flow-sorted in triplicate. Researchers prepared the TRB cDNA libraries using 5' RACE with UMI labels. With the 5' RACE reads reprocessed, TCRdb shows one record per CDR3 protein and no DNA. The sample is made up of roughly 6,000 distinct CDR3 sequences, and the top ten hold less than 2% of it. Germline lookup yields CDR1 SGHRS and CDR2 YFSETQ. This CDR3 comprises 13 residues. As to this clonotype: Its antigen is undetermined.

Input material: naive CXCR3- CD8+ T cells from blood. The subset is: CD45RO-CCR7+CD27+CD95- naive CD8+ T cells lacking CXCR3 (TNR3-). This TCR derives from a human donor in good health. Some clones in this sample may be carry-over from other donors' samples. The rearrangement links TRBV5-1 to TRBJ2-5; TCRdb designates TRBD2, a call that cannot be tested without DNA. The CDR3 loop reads CASSLGGEKTQYF.